This entry is about one T cell receptor (beta chain). TCRdb's copy holds only in-frame clones and misses some; the assay was immunoSEQ multiplex PCR. The table has about 79,000 clones, roughly 91% seen once. This CDR3 spans 13 amino acids. Trimming shortened V by 5 bases and J by 4 bases, and 12 bases separated the two germline ends. Germline values: CDR1 MNHEY, CDR2 SVGAGI. This entry is derived from a study of OX40 agonist ivuxolimab in advanced cancers. Here the sequenced sample was CD4+ or CD8+ T cells sorted from blood, taken in a trial of the OX40 agonist ivuxolimab. The source is an adult with an advanced solid tumor such as melanoma, head and neck, liver or kidney cancer. This chain connects TRBV6-5 to TRBJ2-7; perhaps D is TRBD1 or TRBD2 (5 bases each). CDR3 nucleotide sequence: TGTGCCAGCAGTGAAGCGAGGGGATACGAGCAGTACGTC. Translated: CASSEARGYEQYV.